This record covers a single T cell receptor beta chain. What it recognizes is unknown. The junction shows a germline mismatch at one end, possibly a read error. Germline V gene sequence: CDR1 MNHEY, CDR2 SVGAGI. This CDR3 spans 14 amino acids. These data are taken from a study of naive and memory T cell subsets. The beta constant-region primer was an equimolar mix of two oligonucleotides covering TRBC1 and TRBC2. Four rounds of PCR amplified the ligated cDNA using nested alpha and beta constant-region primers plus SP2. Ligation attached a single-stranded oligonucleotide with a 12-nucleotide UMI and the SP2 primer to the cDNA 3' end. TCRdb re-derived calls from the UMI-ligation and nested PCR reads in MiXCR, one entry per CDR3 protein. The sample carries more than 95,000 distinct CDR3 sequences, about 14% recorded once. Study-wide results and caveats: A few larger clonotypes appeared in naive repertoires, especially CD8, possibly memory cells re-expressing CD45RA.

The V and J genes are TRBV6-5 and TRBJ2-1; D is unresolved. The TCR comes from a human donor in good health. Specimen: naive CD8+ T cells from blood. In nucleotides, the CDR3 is TGTGCCAGCAGCCCCCTAAATTCCTACAATGAGCGGTTCTTC. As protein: CASSPLNSYNERFF.